The present T cell receptor (beta chain) was sequenced within a study of blood T cells in healthy people across ages. Findings of the study overall: Roughly linear age-related decline in beta diversity appeared, significant by age about 37.

Using a J-beta primer mix together with a sample-barcoded 5' primer, a second PCR was run for about 6 to 11 cycles. TCRdb reprocessed the 5' RACE reads with MiXCR, giving one entry per CDR3 protein. Of more than 1 million distinct CDR3 sequences listed, around 45% are singletons. Turning to this clonotype: The target antigen is unknown.

The clonotype comes from a woman aged 60-70 years in good health. Sequencing was performed on blood.

CDR3 residues: CAISEPGTRVFNEQFF. Here the CDR3 DNA reads TGTGCCATCAGTGAGCCCGGGACTAGGGTCTTTAATGAGCAGTTCTTC. The genes are TRBV10-3 and TRBJ2-1; 8 nucleotides align to TRBD2. The CDR3 runs to 16 residues. Germline CDR1 is ENHRY and CDR2 is SYGVKD. The V gene end was trimmed by 2 bases and the J gene end by 7 bases; junction bases not matched to a gene: 10.